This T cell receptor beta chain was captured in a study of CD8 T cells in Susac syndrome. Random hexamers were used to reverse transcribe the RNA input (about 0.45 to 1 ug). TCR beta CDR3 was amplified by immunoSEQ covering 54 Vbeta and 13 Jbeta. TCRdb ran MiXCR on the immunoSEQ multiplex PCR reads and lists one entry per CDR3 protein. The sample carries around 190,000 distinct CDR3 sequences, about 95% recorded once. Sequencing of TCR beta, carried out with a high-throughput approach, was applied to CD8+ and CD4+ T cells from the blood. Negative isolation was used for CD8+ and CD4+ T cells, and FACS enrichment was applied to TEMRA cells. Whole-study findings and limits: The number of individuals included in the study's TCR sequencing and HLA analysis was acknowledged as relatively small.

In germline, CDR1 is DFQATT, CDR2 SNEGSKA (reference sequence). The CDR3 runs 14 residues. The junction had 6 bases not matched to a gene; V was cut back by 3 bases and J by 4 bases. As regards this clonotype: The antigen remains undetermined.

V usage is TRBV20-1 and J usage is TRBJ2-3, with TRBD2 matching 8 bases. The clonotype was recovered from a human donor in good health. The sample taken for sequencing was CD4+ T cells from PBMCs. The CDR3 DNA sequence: TGCAGTGCTAGCTACGGGAGGGGGGCAGATACGCAGTATTTT. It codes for CSASYGRGADTQYF.